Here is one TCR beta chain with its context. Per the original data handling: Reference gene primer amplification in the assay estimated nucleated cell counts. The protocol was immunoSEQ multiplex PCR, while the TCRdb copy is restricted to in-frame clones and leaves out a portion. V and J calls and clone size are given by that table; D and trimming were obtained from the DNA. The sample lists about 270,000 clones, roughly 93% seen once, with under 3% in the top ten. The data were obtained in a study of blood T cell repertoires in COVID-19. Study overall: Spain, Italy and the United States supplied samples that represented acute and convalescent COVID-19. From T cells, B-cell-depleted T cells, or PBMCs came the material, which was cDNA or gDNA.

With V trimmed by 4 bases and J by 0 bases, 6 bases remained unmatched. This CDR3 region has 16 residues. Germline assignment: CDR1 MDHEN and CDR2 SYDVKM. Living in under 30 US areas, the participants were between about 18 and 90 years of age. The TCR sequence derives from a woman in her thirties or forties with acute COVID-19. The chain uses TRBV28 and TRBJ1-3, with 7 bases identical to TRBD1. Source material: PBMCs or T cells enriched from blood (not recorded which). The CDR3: CASSSPGGNSGNTIYF. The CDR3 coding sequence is TGTGCCAGCAGTTCCCCAGGGGGGAACTCTGGAAACACCATATATTTT.